This section outlines one T cell receptor (beta chain) sequence together with its context. Its specificity is unknown. Time point denoted: pre-sensitization, week 0. As to treatment: therapeutic diphenylcyclopropenone sensitization with weekly scalp DPC. Unfractionated whole blood served as the source for total RNA extraction. The data were taken from a study of human T cells and chemical hapten exposure. Study information: The variation in per-sample TCR yields arose mainly from small differences in pooled library volumes.

Each CDR3 protein is one row after TCRdb ran MiXCR on the RACE reads. The sample has more than 150,000 distinct CDR3 sequences, around 30% seen once. Study findings and constraints: DPC sensitization produced no change in TCRs with frequency above 1 in 1000.

There are 12 residues in the CDR3. V was trimmed by 0 bases and J by 9 bases, leaving 6 bases between them. Per the germline V gene, CDR1 is SGHTA and CDR2 is FQGNSA. This material consisted of whole blood, taken in connection with sensitization to the hapten diphenylcyclopropenone (DPC). The gene calls are TRBV7-2 and TRBJ2-4; no reliable D call. The clonotype comes from a woman under 40 with alopecia areata. Some clones in this sample may be carry-over from other donors' samples. The CDR3 bases are TGTGCCAGCAGCTTAGCGACCAGCATTCAGTACTTC. Translating gives CASSLATSIQYF.